The rows below give T cell receptor beta chains drawn from one sample of a study of cytomegalovirus exposure and HLA in healthy donors. Assay: immunoSEQ multiplex PCR; the TCRdb copy retains only in-frame clones and omits some. The sample consists of over 45,000 clones, roughly four fifths of them appearing once. The material sequenced was PBMCs. Receptors originate from a boy younger than 18 in good health and CMV-seropositive. Both conserved end residues are part of each CDR3. D genes are given only for firm matches. Some rows mark clone size as missing; the rest say once, few, many or name a class of expanded clone.

v_call: TRBV5-6
clone_size: -
j_call: TRBJ2-7
d_call: TRBD2
cdr3_nt: TGTGCCAGCAGCTTGGTTATAGGTGCGGGGGACGAGCAGTACTTC
cdr3_aa: CASSLVIGAGDEQYF

v_call: TRBV27
clone_size: -
j_call: TRBJ2-2
d_call: -
cdr3_nt: TGTGCCAGCAGTTCCCCTCCTCGTAACACCGGGGAGCTGTTTTTT
cdr3_aa: CASSSPPRNTGELFF

v_call: TRBV18
clone_size: -
j_call: TRBJ1-6
d_call: -
cdr3_nt: TGTGCCAGCTCACCTGATCCCGGTCCTTCACCCCTCCACTTT
cdr3_aa: CASSPDPGPSPLHF

v_call: TRBV5-6
clone_size: -
j_call: TRBJ1-2
d_call: TRBD1
cdr3_nt: TGTGCCAGCAGCTTGGGAGGGGGCGCGTTGGGAGGCTACACCTTC
cdr3_aa: CASSLGGGALGGYTF

v_call: TRBV10-3
clone_size: -
j_call: TRBJ2-3
d_call: TRBD2
cdr3_nt: TGTGCCATCAGTGAGTCGCTACTAGCGGGGAATACGCAGTATTTT
cdr3_aa: CAISESLLAGNTQYF

v_call: TRBV6-1
clone_size: -
j_call: TRBJ2-2
d_call: TRBD2
cdr3_nt: TGTGCCAGCGATACTGCGGGGGGCACCGGGGAGCTGTTTTTT
cdr3_aa: CASDTAGGTGELFF

v_call: TRBV5-1
clone_size: -
j_call: TRBJ1-1
d_call: -
cdr3_nt: TGCGCCAGCAGCTTTTGGGGCGGCACTGAAGCTTTCTTT
cdr3_aa: CASSFWGGTEAFF

v_call: TRBV10-1
clone_size: -
j_call: TRBJ1-1
d_call: -
cdr3_nt: TGCGCCAGCAGTGAGACCCTAGACGCAGAGGGCACTGAAGCTTTCTTT
cdr3_aa: CASSETLDAEGTEAFF

v_call: TRBV5-1
clone_size: -
j_call: TRBJ2-7
d_call: TRBD2
cdr3_nt: TGCGCCAGCAGCTTGGGGTTTCTAGCGGGGTACGAGCAGTACTTC
cdr3_aa: CASSLGFLAGYEQYF

v_call: TRBV20-1
clone_size: -
j_call: TRBJ1-4
d_call: -
cdr3_nt: TGCAGTGCTTTGGGGGGGGAAAAACTGTTTTTT
cdr3_aa: CSALGGEKLFF

v_call: TRBV10-2
clone_size: -
j_call: TRBJ1-5
d_call: -
cdr3_nt: TGCGCCAGCACGGGAGCGTATGGCAATCAGCCCCAGCATTTT
cdr3_aa: CASTGAYGNQPQHF

v_call: TRBV21-1
clone_size: -
j_call: TRBJ2-4
d_call: -
cdr3_nt: TGTGCCAGCAACCTCCAGGGACTAGCGGGGGAGCTTCTAGCCAAAAACATTCAGTACTTC
cdr3_aa: CASNLQGLAGELLAKNIQYF

v_call: TRBV9
clone_size: few
j_call: TRBJ1-1
d_call: -
cdr3_nt: TGTGCCAGCTCCTTAGGGTGGGGCTCCACTGAAGCTTTCTTT
cdr3_aa: CASSLGWGSTEAFF

v_call: TRBV6-6
clone_size: -
j_call: TRBJ1-4
d_call: TRBD1
cdr3_nt: TGTGCCAGCAGTTCCATGCAGGGGGCCTTTGAAAAACTGTTTTTT
cdr3_aa: CASSSMQGAFEKLFF

v_call: TRBV6-5
clone_size: -
j_call: TRBJ1-4
d_call: -
cdr3_nt: TGTGCCAGCAGACCCAACAGGGATGAAAAACTGTTTTTT
cdr3_aa: CASRPNRDEKLFF

v_call: TRBV6-1
clone_size: -
j_call: TRBJ2-7
d_call: TRBD1
cdr3_nt: TGTGCCAGCACCCTAGGACAGGGGAGCTACGAGCAGTACTTC
cdr3_aa: CASTLGQGSYEQYF

v_call: TRBV5-4
clone_size: -
j_call: TRBJ1-1
d_call: -
cdr3_nt: TGTGCCAGCAGCTTGGGAGTGATAACTGAAGCTTTCTTT
cdr3_aa: CASSLGVITEAFF

v_call: TRBV27
clone_size: -
j_call: TRBJ1-6
d_call: -
cdr3_nt: TGTGCCAGCAGCGTTACCGGCTATAATTCACCCCTCCACTTT
cdr3_aa: CASSVTGYNSPLHF

v_call: TRBV10-1
clone_size: -
j_call: TRBJ2-3
d_call: TRBD2
cdr3_nt: TGCGCCAGCAGTGAGGGCCTAGCGGGGTGGGCAGATACGCAGTATTTT
cdr3_aa: CASSEGLAGWADTQYF

v_call: TRBV6-5
clone_size: -
j_call: TRBJ1-5
d_call: -
cdr3_nt: TGTGCCAGCAGTCCGAGGGATAGCAATCAGCCCCAGCATTTT
cdr3_aa: CASSPRDSNQPQHF

v_call: TRBV19
clone_size: -
j_call: TRBJ1-1
d_call: TRBD1
cdr3_nt: TGTGCCAGTAGTATCGAACCGGACAGGGGATGGACTGAAGCTTTCTTT
cdr3_aa: CASSIEPDRGWTEAFF

v_call: TRBV18
clone_size: -
j_call: TRBJ1-1
d_call: -
cdr3_nt: TGTGCCAGCTCACCCCCGGTACAGGGAAAGGGCATCCGGGGCACTGAAGCTTTCTTT
cdr3_aa: CASSPPVQGKGIRGTEAFF

v_call: TRBV11-2
clone_size: -
j_call: TRBJ2-5
d_call: -
cdr3_nt: TGTGCCAGCAGCCTAATAGAGGAGACCCAGTACTTC
cdr3_aa: CASSLIEETQYF

v_call: TRBV5-1
clone_size: -
j_call: TRBJ2-5
d_call: TRBD1
cdr3_nt: TGCGCCAGCCAATACTCCGGGACAGTCGATGGGGAGACCCAGTACTTC
cdr3_aa: CASQYSGTVDGETQYF

v_call: TRBV5-1
clone_size: -
j_call: TRBJ1-6
d_call: TRBD1
cdr3_nt: TGCGCCAGCAGCCCTGAGACAGGGGGATTGTCACCCCTCCACTTT
cdr3_aa: CASSPETGGLSPLHF

v_call: TRBV6-5
clone_size: -
j_call: TRBJ2-7
d_call: -
cdr3_nt: TGTGCCAGCAGTTACGGGGGGGGCCGGTACGAGCAGTACTTC
cdr3_aa: CASSYGGGRYEQYF

v_call: TRBV7-9
clone_size: -
j_call: TRBJ2-7
d_call: -
cdr3_nt: TGTGCCAGCAGCCCCAGGGGCCTCTACGAGCAGTACTTC
cdr3_aa: CASSPRGLYEQYF

v_call: TRBV5-1
clone_size: -
j_call: TRBJ2-5
d_call: TRBD2
cdr3_nt: TGCGCCAGCAGCTTCGGGACTAGTGAAGAGACCCAGTACTTC
cdr3_aa: CASSFGTSEETQYF